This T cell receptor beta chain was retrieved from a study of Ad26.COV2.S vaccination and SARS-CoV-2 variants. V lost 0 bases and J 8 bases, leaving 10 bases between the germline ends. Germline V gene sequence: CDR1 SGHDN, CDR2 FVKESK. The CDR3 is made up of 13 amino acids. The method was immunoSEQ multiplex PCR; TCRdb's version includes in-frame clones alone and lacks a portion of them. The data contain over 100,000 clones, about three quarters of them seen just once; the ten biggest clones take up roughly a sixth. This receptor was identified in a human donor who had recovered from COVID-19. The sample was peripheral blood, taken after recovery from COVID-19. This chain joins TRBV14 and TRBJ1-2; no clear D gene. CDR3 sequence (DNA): TGTGCCAGCAGCCAAGAGTACCAGAGCGGCTACACCTTC. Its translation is CASSQEYQSGYTF.